These 13 T cell receptor beta chains came from one sample sequenced in a study of blood T cells in healthy people across ages. Sample-barcoded 5' priming and a J-beta primer mix drove a second PCR of roughly 6 to 12 cycles. Via MiXCR, TCRdb re-called the 5' RACE reads, giving one row per CDR3 protein. Of 1.2 million to 1.5 million distinct CDR3 sequences in the sample, around 59% are singletons; the top ten hold 6.7%. Sequencing used blood. Receptors were obtained from a man aged 18-30 years in good health.

The CDR3 loop is CASSPRTSGITYNEQFF. The CDR3 DNA reads as TGTGCCAGCAGTCCCCGGACTAGCGGGATAACCTACAATGAGCAGTTCTTC. The chain joins TRBV12-3 or TRBV12-4 to TRBJ2-1; the match to TRBD2 covers 12 bases. With 5 bases clipped from V and 2 bases from J, the junction kept 7 bases outside the gene matches. There are 17 residues in the CDR3.

This clonotype was observed a few times. CDR3 nucleotides: TGTGCCAGCAGTTACAGGCGCTCTGGGGCCAACGTCCTGACTTTC. Amino acids: CASSYRRSGANVLTF. This chain joins TRBV6-5 and TRBJ2-6; no clear D. The CDR3 runs to 15 residues. With 2 bases removed from V and 0 bases from J, the gap between germline ends came to 5 bases. Germline CDR1 MNHEY, CDR2 SVGAGI.

CDR3 residues: CASKRDLYEQYF. In DNA, the CDR3 is TGTGCCAGCAAACGGGATCTCTACGAGCAGTACTTC. The chain employs TRBV2 and TRBJ2-5; perhaps TRBD2 as D (5 bases). The end of the DNA fits TRBJ2-7 better, so the J call may be wrong. From germline, CDR1 is SNHLY and CDR2 FYNNEI. The CDR3 is 12 amino acids.

This chain connects TRBV24-1 to TRBJ2-2, with D perhaps matching TRBD1 (5 bases). The CDR3 spans 16 residues. V lost 3 bases and J 2 bases, leaving 12 bases between the germline ends. Per the germline V gene, CDR1 is KGHDR and CDR2 is SFDVKD. Written as DNA, the CDR3 is TGTGCCACCAGTGATCCGACAGTTTCTAACACCGGGGAGCTGTTTTTT. The encoded protein is CATSDPTVSNTGELFF.

The rearrangement joins TRBV3-1 to TRBJ2-7; 7 bases are shared with TRBD1. The J call is doubtful: the DNA matches TRBJ2-5 better. Germline V gene data show CDR1 as LGHDT and CDR2 as YNNKEL (reference sequence). The CDR3 spans 15 residues. The CDR3 sequence is CASSQVDYRGETQYF. CDR3 sequence (DNA): TGTGCCAGCAGCCAAGTCGATTACAGGGGAGAGACCCAGTACTTC.

This chain connects TRBV21-1 to TRBJ2-2; the tabulated D call, TRBD1, remains unverified against the DNA. TRBV21-1 is a documented pseudogene. This CDR3 contains 15 residues. The CDR3 spells CASSKPGMNTGELFF. CDR3 in DNA: TGTGCCAGCAGCAAACCAGGGATGAACACCGGGGAGCTGTTTTTT.

This chain links TRBV2 with TRBJ1-5, with TRBD1 as a possible D gene (5 bases). The V gene lost 7 bases and the J gene lost 5 bases, with 27 bases spanning the gap. The CDR3 has 18 residues. Germline CDR1 SNHLY, CDR2 FYNNEI. In DNA, the CDR3 is TGTGCCAGCAAACCTAGCAGGAAGACCAGGGCATTTGATCAGCCCCAGCATTTT. It yields the protein CASKPSRKTRAFDQPQHF.

The chain combines TRBV3-1 with TRBJ1-2, with 7 bases matching TRBD1. Germline V gives CDR1 LGHDT, CDR2 YNNKEL (reference sequence). J was trimmed by 5 bases and V by 0 bases; bases with no gene match: 15. This CDR3 region has 18 residues. CDR3 loop: CASSQEGPDRVKTYGYTF. CDR3 DNA: TGTGCCAGCAGCCAAGAGGGACCCGACAGGGTCAAAACATATGGCTACACCTTC.

The CDR3, as DNA: TGCGCCAGCAGCCAATCGACGTTGCGGGGTAAAGACCAGCCCCAGCATTTT. Encoded protein: CASSQSTLRGKDQPQHF. The chain combines TRBV4-1 with TRBJ1-5; no reliable D call. Looked up from germline, CDR1 is MGHRA and CDR2 is YSYEKL. V was shortened by 2 bases and J by 7 bases, with 21 bases between the two germline ends. This CDR3 has 17 amino acids.

The V and J genes are TRBV30 and TRBJ2-5; tentatively, D is TRBD2 (5 bases). The J call may be faulty, since TRBJ2-7 better matches the DNA end. CDR3 length equals 10 residues. Germline V CDR1 and CDR2: GTSNPN, SVGIG (reference sequence). Here the CDR3 reads CAWGGYEQYF. The CDR3 nucleotides read TGTGCCTGGGGAGGCTACGAGCAGTACTTC.

The chain is built from TRBV7-2 and TRBJ1-6; 9 bases match TRBD1. V trimming: 6 bases; J trimming: 9 bases; junction bases outside the gene matches: 9. Germline lookup yields CDR1 SGHTA and CDR2 FQGNSA. CDR3 size: 15 residues. The CDR3 DNA is TGTGCCAGCAGTCCACAGGGGGCGCGAAGTTCACCCCTCCACTTT. This codes for CASSPQGARSSPLHF.

This chain uses TRBV4-2 with TRBJ2-5, with 8 bases lining up with TRBD2. Germline trimming cut 3 bases from V and 5 bases from J; bases unmatched to any gene: 8. CDR3 length equals 15 residues. Germline V gene sequence: CDR1 LGHNA, CDR2 YNFKEQ. CDR3 sequence (DNA): TGTGCCAGCAGCCAGATGGCGGGGGGCGGCGAGACCCAGTACTTC. This encodes CASSQMAGGGETQYF.

This clonotype was seen a few times. The chain uses TRBV6-6 and TRBJ1-2; D not certain. Looked up from germline, CDR1 is MNHNY and CDR2 is SVGAGI (reference sequence). V was trimmed by 0 bases and J by 3 bases, leaving 8 bases between them. This CDR3 region has 14 residues. The CDR3: CASSYSRDYYGYTF. CDR3 nucleotide sequence: TGTGCCAGCAGTTACTCGAGGGATTACTATGGCTACACCTTC.